The clone carrying this TCR beta chain was seen more than once but under ten times. This sample stems from a study of naive and memory T cell subsets. Ligated cDNA underwent four rounds of PCR with nested alpha and beta constant region primers and SP2. Each CDR3 protein is one row after TCRdb ran MiXCR on the 5' RACE reads. The repertoire has some 60,000 distinct CDR3 sequences, roughly 7.5% of them found once; the top ten carry roughly 9.8%. A UMI-containing oligonucleotide was joined by 3' ligation to the TCR cDNA template. The source of this sequence is a female donor in good health.

This chain's CDR3 is CASRRFDSSYEQYF. CDR3 nucleotides: TGTGCCAGCAGGAGGTTCGATAGCTCCTACGAGCAGTACTTC. The chain employs TRBV6-1 and TRBJ2-7; D is unresolved. This CDR3 is 14 amino acids long. V shed 6 bases and J shed 0 bases, with 12 bases lying between them. Looked up from germline, CDR1 is MNHNS and CDR2 is SASEGT.